These 20 T cell receptor beta chains were sequenced from one sample in a study of blood T cell repertoires in COVID-19. Clones were read by immunoSEQ multiplex PCR, and TCRdb kept only the in-frame ones, dropping some. The sample has 100,000 or so clones; around 84% are singletons. Sample: peripheral blood. The source is a man between 65 and 85 years old with active or convalescent COVID-19.

This chain links TRBV2 with TRBJ1-3; no definite D call. The CDR3 is made up of 14 amino acids. Deletions cut 9 bases from V and 6 bases from J, with 18 bases between. CDR1 and CDR2 (germline): SNHLY, FYNNEI. CDR3 protein: CASAPRVTENTIYF. The CDR3 nucleotides are TGTGCCAGTGCCCCGAGGGTTACGGAAAACACCATATATTTT.

The chain carries TRBV19 and TRBJ1-5; no clear D. The CDR3 loop spans 14 amino acids. In germline, CDR1 is LNHDA, CDR2 SQIVND (reference sequence). Trimming shortened V by 9 bases and J by 9 bases, and 21 bases separated the two germline ends. CDR3 DNA sequence: TGTGCCAGCCGACCGGGAGGGAACCCCCGGCCCCAGCATTTT. As protein: CASRPGGNPRPQHF.

V is TRBV18 and J is TRBJ2-7; the D gene is possibly TRBD1 (6 bases). The germline gives CDR1 KGHSH, CDR2 LQKENI. V gave up 2 bases and J gave up 4 bases, with 12 bases separating them. This CDR3 has 14 residues. DNA for the CDR3: TGTGCCAGCTCACCATTGGGGACACATTACGAGCAGTACTTC. The encoded protein is CASSPLGTHYEQYF. Full variable domain (rest looked up from reference TRBV18 and TRBJ2-7): NAGVMQNPRHLVRRRGQEARLRCSPMKGHSHVYWYRQLPEEGLKFMVYLQKENIIDESGMPKERFSAEFPKEGPSILRIQQVVRGDSAAYFCASSPLGTHYEQYFGPGTRLTVT.

In its sample, this clone was seen once. The same CDR3 also results from other DNA sequences found in this sample. V is TRBV18 and J is TRBJ2-5; 7 bases are shared with TRBD1. V was clipped by 2 bases and J by 5 bases; unmatched bases: 2. The CDR3 is 13 residues long. The germline CDR1 and CDR2 sequences are KGHSH and LQKENI. CDR3 sequence (DNA): TGTGCCAGCTCACCAACAGGGGTCGAGACCCAGTACTTC. This codes for CASSPTGVETQYF.

V is TRBV27 and J is TRBJ2-7, with D perhaps matching TRBD2 (5 bases). Germline CDR1 reads MNHEY; CDR2 reads SMNVEV (reference sequence). The germline V and J ends were trimmed by 5 bases and 11 bases, with 16 bases remaining between them. CDR3 size: 12 residues. The CDR3 DNA sequence: TGTGCCAGCAGTATTCCGGGCCGGGAAGAGTACTTC. This encodes CASSIPGREEYF.

The V gene is TRBV9, the J gene TRBJ2-2, with D possibly TRBD2 on 5 matching bases. The V and J ends lost 5 bases and 2 bases respectively, with 10 bases between them. Per germline, CDR1 SGDLS and CDR2 YYNGEE. This CDR3 is built from 14 residues. CDR3 residues: CASSGLVNTGELFF. In nucleotides, the CDR3 is TGTGCCAGCAGTGGACTGGTTAACACCGGGGAGCTGTTTTTT. Full variable domain (remainder filled in from reference TRBV9 and TRBJ2-2): DSGVTQTPKHLITATGQRVTLRCSPRSGDLSVYWYQQSLDQGLQFLIQYYNGEERAKGNILERFSAQQFPDLHSELNLSSLELGDSALYFCASSGLVNTGELFFGEGSRLTVL.

The chain is built from TRBV4-1 and TRBJ1-5; D is undetermined. CDR1 and CDR2 from the germline V gene are MGHRA and YSYEKL. This CDR3 comprises 13 residues. Trimming took 0 bases from V and 11 from J, leaving 11 bases between them. This chain's CDR3 is CASSQDLRRAQHF. In nucleotides, the CDR3 is TGCGCCAGCAGCCAAGATTTACGGAGGGCCCAGCATTTT.

The chain uses TRBV7-2 and TRBJ2-3; D perhaps matches TRBD2 (6 bases). V lost 1 base and J lost 3, with 23 bases in between. The CDR3 is 19 amino acids. CDR1 is SGHTA, CDR2 FQGNSA, per germline. The CDR3 loop reads CASSLEGRAGRIGTDTQYF. CDR3 bases: TGTGCCAGCAGCTTAGAAGGCCGGGCAGGGAGGATTGGGACAGATACGCAGTATTTT.

The chain joins TRBV5-1 to TRBJ2-5, with TRBD1 matching 10 bases. Germline V gene sequence: CDR1 SGHRS, CDR2 YFSETQ. The CDR3 totals 16 residues. The V gene end was trimmed by 0 bases and the J gene end by 7 bases; junction bases not matched to a gene: 9. The CDR3 here is CASSLALTGGRGTQYF. In DNA form, the CDR3 reads TGCGCCAGCAGCTTGGCCCTGACAGGGGGCAGGGGGACCCAGTACTTC. The variable domain in full, completed from reference TRBV5-1 and TRBJ2-5, reads KAGVTQTPRYLIKTRGQQVTLSCSPISGHRSVSWYQQTPGQGLQFLFEYFSETQRNKGNFPGRFSGRQFSNSRSEMNVSTLELGDSALYLCASSLALTGGRGTQYFGPGTRLLVL.

The V call is TRBV5-1, the J call TRBJ1-2, with 7 bases that match TRBD1. Germline CDR1 reads SGHRS; CDR2 reads YFSETQ. This CDR3 is built from 16 residues. The V and J ends lost 5 bases and 5 bases, in that order; junction bases with no gene match: 15. CDR3 nucleotide sequence: TGCGCCAGCAGACCGGACAGGACAAACACTCTTTATGGCTACACCTTC. Protein: CASRPDRTNTLYGYTF.

The V call is TRBV5-1, the J call TRBJ2-7; D not resolved. Trimming pared 1 base from V and 2 bases from J, leaving 25 bases between. Looked up from germline, CDR1 is SGHRS and CDR2 is YFSETQ. This CDR3 is 19 amino acids long. CDR3 sequence reads: CASSLQSVDLGTSAYEQYF. The CDR3, as DNA: TGCGCCAGCAGCTTGCAGTCTGTGGATTTGGGCACATCGGCCTACGAGCAGTACTTC.

CDR3 amino acids: CASSPDGSSYEQYF. The CDR3 nucleotides are TGCGCCAGCAGCCCGGACGGGAGCTCCTACGAGCAGTACTTC. The chain employs TRBV5-1 and TRBJ2-7; perhaps TRBD2 as D (6 bases). V was shortened by 4 bases and J by 0 bases, with 11 bases between the two germline ends. The CDR3 is made up of 14 amino acids. Per the germline V gene, CDR1 is SGHRS and CDR2 is YFSETQ.

The J gene is TRBJ2-2, the V gene TRBV2; tentatively, D is TRBD1 (6 bases). Between the trimmed V and J ends, which lost 6 bases and 4 bases, there was a span of 15 bases. CDR1 and CDR2 from the germline V gene are SNHLY and FYNNEI. The CDR3 totals 15 residues. The CDR3 is CASRDDRRPTGELFF. For the CDR3, the DNA is TGTGCCAGCAGGGATGACAGGAGACCCACCGGGGAGCTGTTTTTT.

The genes are TRBV2 and TRBJ1-1, with D hard to call. This CDR3 comprises 11 residues. Germline V lookup: CDR1 SNHLY, CDR2 FYNNEI. V was cut by 8 bases and J by 10 bases, with 14 bases left in between. CDR3 bases: TGTGCCAGCGATTCGGGTGTGGGAGCTTTCTTT. It codes for CASDSGVGAFF.

The rearrangement joins TRBV27 to TRBJ1-6, with D hard to call. The CDR3 has 15 residues. Germline V CDR1 and CDR2: MNHEY, SMNVEV (reference sequence). The V gene lost 3 bases and the J gene lost 0 bases, with 6 bases spanning the gap. The DNA for the CDR3 is TGTGCCAGCAGTTTTGTGAGCTCCTATAATTCACCCCTCCACTTT. Residues: CASSFVSSYNSPLHF.

This clone was detected ten times or more. The chain couples TRBV7-2 to TRBJ1-1; tentative D call: TRBD1 (5 bases). The CDR3 contains 15 residues. Germline CDR1 SGHTA, CDR2 FQGNSA. Trimming stripped 5 bases from V and 3 bases from J, with 16 bases between. The CDR3 nucleotides read TGTGCCAGCAGCCCCACCCGGGGGGGTTACACTGAAGCTTTCTTT. This gives the protein CASSPTRGGYTEAFF.

This chain connects TRBV28 to TRBJ1-1; D ambiguous. The V end was cut by 3 bases, the J end by 5 bases, with 16 bases between. This CDR3 has 15 residues. Looked up from germline, CDR1 is MDHEN and CDR2 is SYDVKM. CDR3 in amino acids: CASSFPVGRRTEAFF. CDR3 sequence (DNA): TGTGCCAGCAGTTTTCCTGTCGGGAGAAGGACTGAAGCTTTCTTT.

Comments on this clone: Within the sample, other DNA sequences also encode this same CDR3. In nucleotides, the CDR3 is TGCGCCAGCAGCAGGACAGGGTTGGGCTACGAGCAGTACTTC. The encoded protein is CASSRTGLGYEQYF. V and J are TRBV4-1 and TRBJ2-7; 8 nucleotides match TRBD1. Germline lookup yields CDR1 MGHRA and CDR2 YSYEKL. V lost 5 bases, J lost 3 bases, and 6 bases stayed unmatched. The CDR3 has 14 amino acids.

This chain connects TRBV24-1 to TRBJ2-7; a weak D match, TRBD2 (5 bases). The ends were cut back, 9 bases at V and 6 bases at J, with 14 bases in the middle. Germline-derived CDR1 and CDR2 are KGHDR and SFDVKD. The CDR3 contains 12 residues. Written as DNA, the CDR3 is TGTGCCACCCGAGGGTCCAAGGGCGAGCAGTACTTC. It is translated as CATRGSKGEQYF.

The chain is built from TRBV6-5 and TRBJ2-5; 10 nucleotides match TRBD1. The V segment lost 2 bases and the J segment 13 bases; nucleotides outside the gene matches: 10. Germline-derived CDR1 and CDR2 are MNHEY and SVGAGI. There are 14 residues in the CDR3. CDR3 residues: CASSYRADRGRWYF. CDR3 bases: TGTGCCAGCAGTTACCGGGCCGACAGGGGGCGCTGGTACTTC.